Below are 29 T cell receptor beta chains sequenced from a single sample in a study of T cells in Graves' hyperthyroidism and ophthalmopathy. The CDR3 regions of TCR beta were amplified from RNA transcripts. The HTBI primer set was used in a first-round RT-PCR of the TCR CDR3. TCRdb processed the multiplex PCR reads anew with MiXCR; each CDR3 protein has one entry. The sample lists roughly 650,000 distinct CDR3 sequences, roughly a sixth occurring once. The sample comprised blood. The source of these receptors is a woman in her thirties or forties with Graves' ophthalmopathy.

This clonotype came up a few times. The chain joins TRBV5-1 to TRBJ2-3, with D tentatively TRBD2 (7 bases). Germline V gene lookup returns CDR1 SGHRS and CDR2 YFSETQ. This CDR3 is built from 15 residues. V was shortened by 1 base and J by 6 bases, with 15 bases between the two germline ends. In nucleotides, the CDR3 is TGCGCCAGCAGCTTGTTGCAGGGGAGGGCCGATACGCAGTATTTT. Protein product: CASSLLQGRADTQYF.

In its sample, this clonotype was seen many times. The chain recombines TRBV11-2 with TRBJ2-2; no reliable D call. Germline CDR1 reads SGHAT; CDR2 reads FQNNGV. The CDR3 loop spans 16 amino acids. V shed 2 bases and J shed 0 bases, with 10 bases lying between them. For the CDR3, the DNA is TGTGCCAGCAGCTTAAACCCACTTTCGAACACCGGGGAGCTGTTTTTT. Its translation: CASSLNPLSNTGELFF.

Many counts were recorded for this clonotype. The chain couples TRBV6-1 to TRBJ2-3, with unresolved D. CDR3 length equals 15 residues. Germline CDR1 reads MNHNS; CDR2 reads SASEGT. Trimming cost V 7 bases and J 6 bases, with 20 bases left between them. In DNA, the CDR3 is TGTGCCAGCACCCCTGCGGTTAATGTGGCTGATACGCAGTATTTT. Translated, it gives CASTPAVNVADTQYF.

This clonotype was seen a handful of times. This chain connects TRBV30 to TRBJ2-7; weak D call: TRBD2 (6 bases). The V and J ends lost 6 bases and 4 bases respectively, with 13 bases between them. The CDR3 spans 12 residues. Germline V gene lookup returns CDR1 GTSNPN and CDR2 SVGIG (reference sequence). The CDR3 region has the DNA TGTGCCTGCTTGGGGAGGACGTACGAGCAGTACTTC. Its translation: CACLGRTYEQYF.

This clonotype has at least ten counts. This chain joins TRBV5-1 and TRBJ1-1; D is undetermined. The germline V gene encodes CDR1 SGHRS and CDR2 YFSETQ. V dropped 0 bases and J dropped 3 bases, with 18 bases sitting between them. The CDR3 sequence is 17 residues long. The CDR3 region is CASSLDGVIRRDTEAFF. The CDR3 DNA reads TGCGCCAGCAGCTTGGATGGCGTCATCCGTCGGGACACTGAAGCTTTCTTT.

Many counts were recorded for this clonotype. This chain connects TRBV2 to TRBJ1-1, with TRBD1 identical over 8 bases. CDR1 and CDR2 from the germline V gene are SNHLY and FYNNEI. V shed 7 bases, J shed 6 bases, and the junction held 7 bases outside the gene matches. The CDR3 runs 13 residues. The CDR3 sequence: CASNGQGLAEAFF. The CDR3 DNA reads as TGTGCCAGCAACGGACAGGGTTTAGCTGAAGCTTTCTTT.

CDR3 DNA sequence: TGTGCCAGCAGTGGGACAGGGGACCACCAGCCCCAGCATTTT. Translation: CASSGTGDHQPQHF. The rearrangement joins TRBV6-1 to TRBJ1-5; 9 bases agree with TRBD1. The trim removed 4 bases at V and 7 bases at J, leaving 5 bases unmatched. This CDR3 has 14 residues. Germline assignment: CDR1 MNHNS and CDR2 SASEGT.

This clonotype showed up many times. The chain carries TRBV12-3 or TRBV12-4 and TRBJ2-5; 15 bases are shared with TRBD2. J gave up 5 bases and V 3 bases, and 7 bases lay outside the gene matches. The CDR3 has 17 amino acids. The CDR3 DNA reads TGTGCCAGCAGTTTTGGACTAGCGGGAGGGGGAGGCGAGACCCAGTACTTC. This translates into CASSFGLAGGGGETQYF.

This clonotype has just a few counts. The V gene is TRBV6-2 or TRBV6-3, the J gene TRBJ2-7; D perhaps matches TRBD1 (5 bases). Germline-derived CDR1 and CDR2 are MNHEY and SVGEGT. This CDR3 comprises 14 residues. V gave up 1 base and J gave up 2 bases, with 9 bases separating them. The CDR3 protein is CASSYFPDTYEQYF. CDR3 nucleotides: TGTGCCAGCAGTTACTTTCCGGACACCTACGAGCAGTACTTC.

The genes are TRBV6-1 and TRBJ2-7; 10 bases are a match to TRBD1. V lost 6 bases, J lost 3 bases, and 8 bases stayed unmatched. The CDR3 runs to 15 residues. Germline CDR1 and CDR2: MNHNS and SASEGT. CDR3 in DNA: TGTGCCAGCAGGCCTAGACAGGGGGCCGACTACGAGCAGTACTTC. Protein: CASRPRQGADYEQYF.

This clonotype was observed a handful of times. J is TRBJ2-3 and V is TRBV2; TRBD2 might be the D (6 bases). The CDR3 spans 13 residues. V was trimmed by 5 bases and J by 6 bases, leaving 12 bases between them. Germline V gene lookup returns CDR1 SNHLY and CDR2 FYNNEI. The CDR3 DNA sequence: TGTGCCAGCAGTAAAGGAGGGCAGGATACGCAGTATTTT. Protein product: CASSKGGQDTQYF.

As to this clonotype: A much larger clone lies one base from this, so it may be a read error. J is TRBJ2-5 and V is TRBV2; TRBD1 aligns across 8 bases. This CDR3 has 14 residues. Losses at the gene ends were 11 bases for V and 4 bases for J; bases not matched to a gene: 12. Germline-derived CDR1 and CDR2 are SNHLY and FYNNEI. The CDR3 loop reads CACLLVQGAETQYF. The CDR3 DNA follows: TGTGCCTGTCTCTTGGTTCAGGGGGCAGAGACCCAGTACTTC. Using reference TRBV2 and TRBJ2-5 for the parts outside the CDR3, the full variable domain is EPEVTQTPSHQVTQMGQEVILRCVPISNHLYFYWYRQILGQKVEFLVSFYNNEISEKSEIFDDQFSVERPDGSNFTLKIRSTKLEDSAMYFCACLLVQGAETQYFGPGTRLLVL.

This clonotype was counted ten times or more. The chain has TRBV2 and TRBJ2-5; D call uncertain. The germline V and J ends were trimmed by 5 bases and 7 bases, with 20 bases remaining between them. The CDR3 length is 15 residues. Germline V lookup: CDR1 SNHLY, CDR2 FYNNEI. CDR3 nucleotides: TGTGCCAGCAGTCGACTCCTCTCGGCGGTCCGGACCCAGTACTTC. Amino acids: CASSRLLSAVRTQYF.

Ten or more counts support this clonotype. CDR3 protein: CAISQDSYEQYF. The CDR3 DNA is TGTGCCATCAGTCAGGACTCCTACGAGCAGTACTTC. J is TRBJ2-7 and V is TRBV10-3; D is uncertain. This CDR3 has 12 amino acids. Trimming cost V 5 bases and J 0 bases, with 5 bases left between them. CDR1 is ENHRY, CDR2 SYGVKD, per germline.

A few counts support this clonotype. The chain recombines TRBV3-1 with TRBJ2-5; no reliable D call. The CDR3 consists of 13 residues. CDR1 LGHDT and CDR2 YNNKEL come from the germline V gene (reference sequence). V was pared by 3 bases and J by 1 base, with 6 bases between. CDR3 residues: CASSHIPQETQYF. The DNA for the CDR3 is TGTGCCAGCAGCCATATCCCCCAAGAGACCCAGTACTTC.

This clonotype was counted a few times. J is TRBJ2-1 and V is TRBV24-1, with 10 bases matching TRBD1. V was clipped by 2 bases and J by 6 bases; unmatched bases: 6. The CDR3 extends over 16 amino acids. Germline loops: CDR1 KGHDR, CDR2 SFDVKD. DNA for the CDR3: TGTGCCACCAGTGATTCCCCGGGACAGGGGATCAATGAGCAGTTCTTC. Its translation is CATSDSPGQGINEQFF.

Only a few counts were recorded for this clonotype. This rearrangement joins TRBV7-3 to TRBJ2-5; D perhaps matches TRBD2 (5 bases). V gave up 1 base and J gave up 2 bases, with 11 bases separating them. Germline loops: CDR1 SGHTA, CDR2 FQGTGA. The CDR3 runs 15 residues. CDR3 coding DNA: TGTGCCAGCAGCTTAAACGGCGGGTCGCAAGAGACCCAGTACTTC. It encodes CASSLNGGSQETQYF.

This rearrangement joins TRBV6-2 or TRBV6-3 to TRBJ2-3, with TRBD1 matching over 12 bases. V gave up 6 bases and J gave up 2 bases; unmatched junction bases: 6. The CDR3 runs to 16 residues. Germline V gene lookup returns CDR1 MNHEY and CDR2 SVGEGT. CDR3 DNA sequence: TGTGCCAGCAGCCTCCGGGACAGGGGGCTCACAGATACGCAGTATTTT. Translation gives CASSLRDRGLTDTQYF.

With regard to this clonotype: This may come from a read error, since a much larger clone is one base off. This chain uses TRBV20-1 with TRBJ1-3; TRBD1 aligns across 7 bases. The CDR3 has 14 amino acids. CDR1 is DFQATT and CDR2 is SNEGSKA in the germline V gene (reference sequence). The CDR3 loop is CSASLGTAGSTIYF. DNA for the CDR3: TGCAGTGCTAGTCTCGGGACAGCTGGAAGCACCATATATTTT.

This clonotype has a handful of counts. The V call is TRBV12-5, the J call TRBJ2-7; unclear D gene. Germline loops: CDR1 LGHNT, CDR2 FRNRAP. This CDR3 is built from 17 residues. V was shortened by 1 base and J by 0 bases, with 16 bases between the two germline ends. The CDR3 DNA reads as TGTGCTAGTGGTTTGGCCCTAGAGAAGGGAAACTCCTACGAGCAGTACTTC. The encoded protein is CASGLALEKGNSYEQYF.

This clonotype was recorded at least ten times. The rearrangement links TRBV18 to TRBJ2-3; D gene unclear. V lost 5 bases and J lost 9, with 21 bases in between. Germline assignment: CDR1 KGHSH and CDR2 LQKENI. The CDR3 has 15 residues. CDR3 loop: CASSSDRLGSETQYF. CDR3 DNA: TGTGCCAGCTCATCGGACCGTCTGGGTTCGGAAACGCAGTATTTT.

This clonotype has a handful of counts. This chain links TRBV27 with TRBJ1-2, with D possibly being TRBD1 (6 bases). This CDR3 region has 14 residues. V shed 5 bases and J shed 8 bases, with 18 bases lying between them. CDR1 is MNHEY and CDR2 is SMNVEV in the germline V gene (reference sequence). CDR3 sequence (DNA): TGTGCCAGCAGTCCCCAGGGGACACTAGGAGGCTACACCTTC. It is translated as CASSPQGTLGGYTF.

This clonotype was detected only a few times. The J gene is TRBJ1-5, the V gene TRBV6-1, with 8 bases identical to TRBD1. The length of the CDR3 is 15 residues. Germline lookup yields CDR1 MNHNS and CDR2 SASEGT. V was clipped by 6 bases and J by 1 base; unmatched bases: 5. In DNA, the CDR3 is TGTGCCAGCAGCATACAGGGGGGCAGCAATCAGCCCCAGCATTTT. It yields the protein CASSIQGGSNQPQHF.

This clonotype was observed a handful of times. The chain carries TRBV6-1 and TRBJ2-1; D possibly uses TRBD1 or TRBD2 (5 bases each). There are 16 residues in the CDR3. Germline V gene lookup returns CDR1 MNHNS and CDR2 SASEGT. Deletions cut 6 bases from V and 3 bases from J, with 18 bases between. The DNA of the CDR3 is TGTGCCAGCAGGCATAGCCTCCAGGGAGTCTACAATGAGCAGTTCTTC. Protein product: CASRHSLQGVYNEQFF.

This clonotype was picked up many times. This chain joins TRBV20-1 and TRBJ2-3, with TRBD1 as a possible D gene (6 bases). This CDR3 is 16 amino acids long. Between the trimmed V and J ends, which lost 0 bases and 1 base, there was a span of 14 bases. Per germline, CDR1 DFQATT and CDR2 SNEGSKA (reference sequence). CDR3 sequence: CSARDPRGSGTDTQYF. CDR3 coding DNA: TGCAGTGCTAGAGATCCAAGGGGGAGTGGCACAGATACGCAGTATTTT.

This clonotype was observed at least ten times. V gene TRBV2 combines with J gene TRBJ1-3, with a possible D match to TRBD1 (5 bases). Trimming cost V 7 bases and J 2 bases, with 12 bases left between them. Germline lookup yields CDR1 SNHLY and CDR2 FYNNEI. The CDR3 length is 14 residues. CDR3 in DNA: TGTGCCAGCAACCTGGCAGGGACTGGAAACACCATATATTTT. As protein: CASNLAGTGNTIYF.

The table lists this clonotype with a few counts. The gene calls are TRBV5-1 and TRBJ2-1, with 13 positions matching TRBD2. CDR1 is SGHRS and CDR2 is YFSETQ in the germline V gene. The CDR3 contains 18 residues. The junction had 9 bases not matched to a gene; V was cut back by 3 bases and J by 3 bases. The chain's CDR3 is CASSSRTSGGSLYNEQFF. The CDR3, as DNA: TGCGCCAGCAGCTCCAGGACTAGCGGGGGTTCTCTCTACAATGAGCAGTTCTTC.

The rearrangement uses TRBV3-1 and TRBJ2-7; 13 bases fit TRBD2. The CDR3 is 17 amino acids. Germline CDR1 reads LGHDT; CDR2 reads YNNKEL (reference sequence). V was pared by 5 bases and J by 2 bases, with 9 bases of the junction left unmatched. CDR3 region: CASSSRTSGSSTYEQYF. CDR3 coding DNA: TGTGCCAGCAGCTCCCGGACTAGCGGGAGTTCTACCTACGAGCAGTACTTC.

This clonotype was counted many times. The chain couples TRBV18 to TRBJ1-1, with 7 bases that match TRBD1. V was pared by 5 bases and J by 3 bases, with 6 bases of the junction left unmatched. This CDR3 is 14 amino acids long. CDR1 KGHSH and CDR2 LQKENI come from the germline V gene. CDR3: CASSTYQGDTEAFF. The CDR3 DNA is TGTGCCAGCTCAACATATCAGGGGGACACTGAAGCTTTCTTT.